The 22 T cell receptor beta chains listed next were all sequenced from one sample in a study of T cells in Graves' hyperthyroidism and ophthalmopathy. Amplified TCR beta CDR3 regions came from RNA transcripts. A first-round RT-PCR of the TCR CDR3 used the HTBI primer set. TCRdb used MiXCR to reprocess the multiplex PCR reads, holding one entry per CDR3 protein. The sample includes about 350,000 distinct CDR3 sequences, approximately 19% seen only once; the top ten take 3.7%. Sequencing was done on a sample of blood. The receptor source for this set is a woman in her late teens or twenties with Graves' hyperthyroidism.

In its sample, this clonotype was seen many times. This rearrangement joins TRBV12-3 or TRBV12-4 to TRBJ1-6; 9 bases fit TRBD1. J lost 8 bases, V lost 3 bases, and 8 bases had no gene match. This CDR3 comprises 16 residues. CDR3 coding DNA: TGTGCCAGCAGTTTTCCCTGGACAGGGGATCATTCACCCCTCCACTTT. Amino acids: CASSFPWTGDHSPLHF.

Turning to this clonotype: A read error is possible here, since a much larger clone lies one base away. The rearrangement uses TRBV6-1 and TRBJ2-7, with TRBD1 matching over 8 bases. V lost 5 bases and J lost 0; bases outside the gene matches: 6. In germline, CDR1 is MNHNS, CDR2 SASEGT. This CDR3 comprises 15 residues. The CDR3 region has the DNA TGTGCCAGCAGTCTTTCCGACAGGGGCTCCTACGAGCAGTACTTC. This translates into CASSLSDRGSYEQYF.

The chain joins TRBV29-1 to TRBJ2-5, with D unresolved. CDR1 and CDR2 (germline): SQVTM, ANQGSEA. V lost 5 bases and J lost 1, with 11 bases in between. This CDR3 comprises 13 residues. DNA for the CDR3: TGCAGCGTTCGGCCCATCCTCCAAGAGACCCAGTACTTC. The encoded protein is CSVRPILQETQYF.

This clonotype was recorded many times. This chain links TRBV24-1 with TRBJ1-2; 7 bases line up with TRBD1. The ends lost 0 bases at V and 1 base at J; junction bases unmatched: 4. Germline assignment: CDR1 KGHDR and CDR2 SFDVKD. This CDR3 has 16 amino acids. The CDR3 region is CATSDLKGASNYGYTF. CDR3 DNA: TGTGCCACCAGTGATTTGAAGGGGGCGAGTAACTATGGCTACACCTTC.

At least ten counts were recorded for this clonotype. V gene TRBV29-1 combines with J gene TRBJ1-1, with 8 bases identical to TRBD1. V lost 6 bases, J lost 5 bases, and 14 bases stayed unmatched. CDR3 length: 15 amino acids. CDR1 is SQVTM, CDR2 ANQGSEA, per germline. The CDR3 here is CSVRRDRTLGTEAFF. The CDR3 bases are TGCAGCGTCCGCAGGGACAGGACTTTGGGAACTGAAGCTTTCTTT.

The genes are TRBV29-1 and TRBJ1-1, with unresolved D. Germline CDR1 and CDR2: SQVTM and ANQGSEA. This CDR3 contains 16 residues. The V and J ends lost 7 bases and 0 bases respectively, with 21 bases between them. CDR3 sequence (DNA): TGCAGCGCTAACAGTAGACCCCTCCTAATGAACACTGAAGCTTTCTTT. Its protein product is CSANSRPLLMNTEAFF.

V is TRBV6-1 and J is TRBJ2-7; the D gene is possibly TRBD2 (5 bases). CDR1 and CDR2 (germline): MNHNS, SASEGT. V lost 7 bases to trimming and J lost 1 base, with 17 bases between them. The CDR3 length is 15 residues. The CDR3 reads CASTPLGSGSYEQYF. The CDR3 DNA follows: TGTGCCAGCACCCCTTTGGGATCGGGGTCCTACGAGCAGTACTTC.

This clonotype was recorded at least ten times. The V call is TRBV12-3 or TRBV12-4, the J call TRBJ1-2; a possible D gene is TRBD1 (5 bases). Trimming shortened V by 5 bases and J by 6 bases, and 13 bases separated the two germline ends. The CDR3 extends over 13 amino acids. The CDR3 nucleotides read TGTGCCAGCAGTACAAACCGGGGGAATGGCTACACCTTC. This translates into CASSTNRGNGYTF.

This clonotype was detected many times. Possible read error: a much larger clone is one base away. The chain combines TRBV20-1 with TRBJ1-2; D unclear. Germline loops: CDR1 DFQATT, CDR2 SNEGSKA (reference sequence). The CDR3 has 13 amino acids. CDR3 DNA sequence: TGCGGTGCCCGGACCCATGCTGGTGGGGGCTACACCTTC. Protein product: CGARTHAGGGYTF.

This clonotype was picked up one time. The J gene is TRBJ1-1, the V gene TRBV20-1, with D tentatively TRBD1 (6 bases). There are 15 residues in the CDR3. Germline V gene lookup returns CDR1 DFQATT and CDR2 SNEGSKA (reference sequence). Trimming cost V 1 base and J 8 bases, with 20 bases left between them. Here the CDR3 reads CSARVRDTKFKEAFF. CDR3 in DNA: TGCAGTGCTAGAGTTAGGGACACCAAATTTAAAGAAGCTTTCTTT.

This clonotype occurred many times. V usage is TRBV6-5 and J usage is TRBJ2-4, with D perhaps being TRBD1 or TRBD2 (5 bases each). Germline values: CDR1 MNHEY, CDR2 SVGAGI. The ends were cut back, 6 bases at V and 8 bases at J, with 23 bases in the middle. The CDR3 consists of 16 residues. CDR3 loop: CASSYLGASPRDIQYF. CDR3 in DNA: TGTGCCAGCAGCTACCTTGGGGCCTCGCCGAGGGACATTCAGTACTTC.

This chain joins TRBV20-1 and TRBJ2-2; the D is unclear. CDR3 length: 12 residues. Per the germline V gene, CDR1 is DFQATT and CDR2 is SNEGSKA (reference sequence). Trimming removed 5 bases at V and 3 bases at J, with 7 bases between. The CDR3 sequence is CSAWTDTGELFF. In DNA, the CDR3 is TGCAGTGCTTGGACGGACACCGGGGAGCTGTTTTTT.

This clonotype was seen many times. The chain joins TRBV5-6 to TRBJ1-5; no definite D call. V was pared by 4 bases and J by 2 bases, with 10 bases between. This CDR3 is built from 14 residues. Germline V gene lookup returns CDR1 SGHDT and CDR2 YYEEEE. CDR3 DNA: TGTGCCAGCAGCACCGGACCTGGCAATCAGCCCCAGCATTTT. It codes for CASSTGPGNQPQHF. Full variable domain (rest looked up from reference TRBV5-6 and TRBJ1-5): DAGVTQSPTHLIKTRGQQVTLRCSPKSGHDTVSWYQQALGQGPQFIFQYYEEEERQRGNFPDRFSGHQFPNYSSELNVNALLLGDSALYLCASSTGPGNQPQHFGDGTRLSIL.

In this sample, this clonotype turned up many times. This chain links TRBV20-1 with TRBJ1-1; D unclear. Germline V gene sequence: CDR1 DFQATT, CDR2 SNEGSKA (reference sequence). V lost 2 bases and J 7 bases, leaving 14 bases between the germline ends. This CDR3 is built from 13 residues. The CDR3 DNA reads as TGCAGTGCTAGAACCCCGGGGATGGGTGAAGCTTTCTTT. Amino acids: CSARTPGMGEAFF.

This clonotype showed up many times. In nucleotides, the CDR3 is TGTGCCAGCAGCCCCTTTCGAAGGACCTCTTCTGGAAACACCATATATTTT. Translation: CASSPFRRTSSGNTIYF. V is TRBV7-8 and J is TRBJ1-3; D is ambiguous. This CDR3 region has 17 residues. CDR1 SGHVS and CDR2 FQNEAQ come from the germline V gene. Trimming cost V 5 bases and J 1 base, with 18 bases left between them.

This clonotype was observed many times. The gene calls are TRBV12-3 or TRBV12-4 and TRBJ1-5; TRBD1 agrees at 11 bases. J was trimmed by 7 bases and V by 6 bases; bases with no gene match: 8. This CDR3 has 15 amino acids. The CDR3 DNA reads TGTGCCAGCAGACCCGGACAGGGGGCCGGGCAGCCCCAGCATTTT. As protein: CASRPGQGAGQPQHF.

The chain employs TRBV6-5 and TRBJ2-5; possible D gene TRBD2, 7 bases. The CDR3 covers 16 residues. Trimming took 0 bases from V and 4 from J, leaving 15 bases between them. Germline CDR1 and CDR2: MNHEY and SVGAGI. CDR3 sequence (DNA): TGTGCCAGCAGTTACTCGGGTGGGGGGGGCACAGAGACCCAGTACTTC. Translated, it gives CASSYSGGGGTETQYF.

Ten or more counts support this clonotype. The chain joins TRBV12-3 or TRBV12-4 to TRBJ2-5, with unresolved D. CDR3 length: 12 residues. With 4 bases removed from V and 5 bases from J, the gap between germline ends came to 8 bases. The CDR3 nucleotides read TGTGCCAGCAGTTCCCAGACGGAGACCCAGTACTTC. As protein: CASSSQTETQYF.

Comment on this clonotype: A read error may produce the germline difference seen at one junction end. The V and J genes are TRBV7-8 and TRBJ2-4; possible D gene TRBD2, 6 bases. The V gene's germline CDR1 is SGHVS and CDR2 FQNEAQ. CDR3 length equals 14 residues. CDR3 region: CASSLELAKNIKYF. The CDR3 DNA is TGTGCCAGCAGCTTAGAACTAGCCAAAAACATTAAGTACTTC.

This clonotype has ten or more counts. This chain uses TRBV20-1 with TRBJ1-5, with D possibly matching TRBD1 (5 bases). CDR1 and CDR2 (germline): DFQATT, SNEGSKA (reference sequence). Trimming shortened V by 2 bases and J by 8 bases, and 10 bases separated the two germline ends. The CDR3 covers 12 residues. CDR3 coding DNA: TGCAGTGCTAGACAGGGTTCGGAGCCCCAGCATTTT. Residues: CSARQGSEPQHF.

This clonotype was seen repeatedly, ten times or more. The chain uses TRBV7-9 and TRBJ1-5; no firm D call. Per the germline V gene, CDR1 is SEHNR and CDR2 is FQNEAQ (reference sequence). The ends were cut back, 0 bases at V and 3 bases at J, with 9 bases in the middle. The CDR3 extends over 15 amino acids. CDR3 sequence (DNA): TGTGCCAGCAGCTTAGCAGGTGGAAACAATCAGCCCCAGCATTTT. Protein product: CASSLAGGNNQPQHF.

This clonotype was picked up a small number of times. The chain combines TRBV4-2 with TRBJ2-4; perhaps TRBD2 as D (7 bases). The CDR3 contains 16 residues. Trimming shortened V by 1 base and J by 7 bases, and 17 bases separated the two germline ends. Germline values: CDR1 LGHNA, CDR2 YNFKEQ. This CDR3 reads CASSQAGGPWGNIQYF. In DNA, the CDR3 is TGTGCCAGCAGCCAAGCGGGGGGCCCGTGGGGCAACATTCAGTACTTC.